Presented here are 23 T cell receptor beta chains from one specimen sequenced in a study of blood T cell repertoires in COVID-19. The protocol was immunoSEQ multiplex PCR, while the TCRdb copy is restricted to in-frame clones and leaves out a portion. The repertoire has 250,000 to 350,000 clones, about nine tenths of them found once; the top ten carry approximately 10%. Sample: peripheral blood. Receptors were obtained from a woman between 25 and 40 years old with COVID-19, enrolled during active disease.

This clone was seen a single time. V and J are TRBV7-9 and TRBJ1-5; 7 bases fit TRBD1. The germline V gene encodes CDR1 SEHNR and CDR2 FQNEAQ (reference sequence). The CDR3 is 14 residues long. V was clipped by 4 bases and J by 10 bases; unmatched bases: 10. CDR3 loop: CASSSGTATNPQHF. The CDR3 bases are TGTGCCAGCAGCTCGGGGACAGCAACTAATCCCCAGCATTTT.

The chain combines TRBV9 with TRBJ2-7; 7 bases align to TRBD1. The V and J ends lost 7 bases and 1 base, in that order; junction bases with no gene match: 17. Germline V lookup: CDR1 SGDLS, CDR2 YYNGEE. The length of the CDR3 is 17 residues. DNA of the CDR3: TGTGCCAGCTCCCCGCTTGCTGGACGACAGGGATCCTACGAGCAGTACTTC. It yields the protein CASSPLAGRQGSYEQYF.

The V call is TRBV29-1, the J call TRBJ2-3, with 9 positions matching TRBD1. Losses at the gene ends were 6 bases for V and 4 bases for J; bases not matched to a gene: 5. Germline V gene data show CDR1 as SQVTM and CDR2 as ANQGSEA. This CDR3 comprises 13 residues. In DNA, the CDR3 is TGCAGCGTCAGGGGACAGGGTTCAGATACGCAGTATTTT. Its protein is CSVRGQGSDTQYF.

This clone was recorded only once. One end of the junction fails to match germline, which may point to a read error. This sample includes further DNA sequences coding for the same CDR3. The chain couples TRBV13 to TRBJ2-1; D gene unclear. CDR1 is PRHDT, CDR2 FYEKMQ, per germline (reference sequence). This CDR3 contains 12 residues. CDR3 in amino acids: CASSIRNNEQFF. For the CDR3, the DNA is TGCGCCAGCAGCATTAGAAACAATGAGCAGTTCTTC.

This chain connects TRBV24-1 to TRBJ2-3; TRBD2 agrees at 8 bases. CDR3 length: 18 residues. V was pared by 6 bases and J by 0 bases, with 13 bases of the junction left unmatched. Germline CDR1 KGHDR, CDR2 SFDVKD. The CDR3 here is CATSPGGTSGRSTDTQYF. DNA for the CDR3: TGTGCCACCAGTCCGGGGGGGACTAGTGGGAGAAGCACAGATACGCAGTATTTT.

The chain employs TRBV6-5 and TRBJ1-1, with a weak D call TRBD1 (5 bases). The CDR3 is made up of 15 amino acids. Trimming took off 6 bases at V and 1 base at J, with 15 bases between the two ends. Germline CDR1 and CDR2: MNHEY and SVGAGI. This CDR3 reads CASSPWTQGNTEAFF. The CDR3, as DNA: TGTGCCAGCAGCCCCTGGACACAAGGGAACACTGAAGCTTTCTTT.

This clone showed up just a few times. The chain recombines TRBV2 with TRBJ2-7; possibly TRBD1 for D (6 bases). Trimming stripped 1 base from V and 2 bases from J, with 9 bases between. The CDR3 has 14 residues. Germline values: CDR1 SNHLY, CDR2 FYNNEI. CDR3 amino acids: CASSEGQVAYEQYF. CDR3 DNA sequence: TGTGCCAGCAGTGAAGGACAGGTAGCCTACGAGCAGTACTTC.

The chain couples TRBV19 to TRBJ1-4, with 7 bases aligning to TRBD1. Germline V gene data show CDR1 as LNHDA and CDR2 as SQIVND (reference sequence). V was pared by 4 bases and J by 7 bases, with 6 bases of the junction left unmatched. The CDR3 is 14 amino acids. CDR3 bases: TGTGCCAGTAGTAGAGGACAGGCCCCTGAAAAACTGTTTTTT. Its protein is CASSRGQAPEKLFF.

This clone rates as medium-sized. Other DNA sequences in this sample translate to the same CDR3. V and J are TRBV27 and TRBJ2-3; D possibly corresponds to TRBD2 (5 bases). This CDR3 comprises 15 residues. Germline CDR1 is MNHEY and CDR2 is SMNVEV (reference sequence). Trimming removed 3 bases at V and 4 bases at J, with 14 bases between. CDR3 sequence: CASSFGGSLADTQYF. CDR3 coding DNA: TGTGCCAGCAGTTTCGGTGGGAGTTTAGCAGATACGCAGTATTTT.

The chain joins TRBV6-1 to TRBJ1-1; D might be TRBD1 (5 bases). Trimming left V 3 bases short and J 0 bases short, with 8 bases between. From germline, CDR1 is MNHNS and CDR2 SASEGT. The CDR3 sequence is 14 residues long. In DNA, the CDR3 is TGTGCCAGCAGTGAGGGACTCATGAACACTGAAGCTTTCTTT. Residues: CASSEGLMNTEAFF.

The V call is TRBV6-1, the J call TRBJ2-1, with a possible D match to TRBD2 (6 bases). The CDR3 totals 14 residues. CDR1 MNHNS and CDR2 SASEGT come from the germline V gene. V lost 0 bases and J 13 bases, leaving 16 bases between the germline ends. CDR3 sequence reads: CASSEALRLASQFF. The CDR3 DNA reads as TGTGCCAGCAGTGAAGCGCTTAGGCTAGCGAGCCAGTTCTTC.

This clone was observed once. This chain uses TRBV10-3 with TRBJ1-3, with a possible D match to TRBD1 (6 bases). CDR1 is ENHRY, CDR2 SYGVKD, per germline. Trimming stripped 3 bases from V and 4 bases from J, with 10 bases between. The CDR3 loop spans 14 amino acids. The CDR3 loop is CAISDRGTGNTIYF. CDR3 bases: TGTGCCATCAGTGACAGGGGAACGGGAAACACCATATATTTT.

This rearrangement joins TRBV11-2 to TRBJ1-3, with D maybe TRBD1 (5 bases). V was trimmed by 3 bases and J by 4 bases, leaving 7 bases between them. The CDR3 covers 13 residues. Per germline, CDR1 SGHAT and CDR2 FQNNGV. Here the CDR3 DNA reads TGTGCCAGCAGCTTCGGGGGAGGAAACACCATATATTTT. It yields the protein CASSFGGGNTIYF.

V and J are TRBV6-5 and TRBJ1-1; possible D gene TRBD1, 5 bases. The CDR3 sequence is 14 residues long. The ends were cut back, 7 bases at V and 4 bases at J, with 16 bases in the middle. Germline CDR1 and CDR2: MNHEY and SVGAGI. This CDR3 reads CASKPWGEVTEAFF. The CDR3 region has the DNA TGTGCCAGCAAGCCTTGGGGGGAGGTCACTGAAGCTTTCTTT.

The rearrangement links TRBV4-1 to TRBJ1-5; D remains unclear. The CDR3 consists of 14 residues. Per the germline V gene, CDR1 is MGHRA and CDR2 is YSYEKL. Trimming stripped 3 bases from V and 2 bases from J, with 8 bases between. CDR3 loop: CASSQFRGNQPQHF. The CDR3 coding sequence is TGCGCCAGCAGCCAGTTCCGGGGCAATCAGCCCCAGCATTTT.

The chain is built from TRBV9 and TRBJ1-1; D remains ambiguous. Germline V gene lookup returns CDR1 SGDLS and CDR2 YYNGEE. V was cut by 3 bases and J by 1 base, with 7 bases left in between. The CDR3 has 13 residues. The CDR3 here is CASSASGNTEAFF. The CDR3, as DNA: TGTGCCAGCAGCGCGTCCGGGAACACTGAAGCTTTCTTT. The whole variable domain, filled in from reference TRBV9 and TRBJ1-1, reads DSGVTQTPKHLITATGQRVTLRCSPRSGDLSVYWYQQSLDQGLQFLIQYYNGEERAKGNILERFSAQQFPDLHSELNLSSLELGDSALYFCASSASGNTEAFFGQGTRLTVV.

This clone was seen once. The gene calls are TRBV11-2 and TRBJ2-3, with 8 bases identical to TRBD2. The CDR3 runs 16 residues. CDR1 is SGHAT and CDR2 is FQNNGV in the germline V gene. The V gene end was trimmed by 3 bases and the J gene end by 1 base; junction bases not matched to a gene: 6. As DNA, the CDR3 is TGTGCCAGCAGCTTTTCCGTGCGGGGGGGCACAGATACGCAGTATTTT. It encodes CASSFSVRGGTDTQYF.

The chain employs TRBV15 and TRBJ1-2; D is uncertain. The V end was cut by 0 bases, the J end by 4 bases, with 9 bases between. CDR3 length: 14 amino acids. Germline V gene data show CDR1 as LNHNV and CDR2 as YYDKDF (reference sequence). The CDR3 region is CATSREVTAYGYTF. Here the CDR3 DNA reads TGTGCCACCAGCAGAGAAGTAACAGCCTATGGCTACACCTTC.

The chain carries TRBV5-1 and TRBJ2-1; TRBD2 matches at 11 bases. This CDR3 is built from 17 residues. CDR1 and CDR2 (germline): SGHRS, YFSETQ. V was clipped by 4 bases and J by 4 bases; unmatched bases: 10. The CDR3, as DNA: TGCGCCAGCAGCCTGACTAGCGGGATACATGGATACAATGAGCAGTTCTTC. It encodes CASSLTSGIHGYNEQFF.

The chain is built from TRBV14 and TRBJ2-7; 10 bases align to TRBD2. CDR1 SGHDN and CDR2 FVKESK come from the germline V gene. The J segment lost 2 bases and the V segment lost 3 bases, leaving 4 bases of the junction unmatched. The CDR3 runs 15 residues. CDR3 in DNA: TGTGCCAGCAGCCACTGGACTAGCGGTACCTACGAGCAGTACTTC. Its translation: CASSHWTSGTYEQYF.

This chain links TRBV21-1 with TRBJ2-2; the table's D call, TRBD2, was not checked against the DNA. TRBV21-1 corresponds to a pseudogene. The CDR3 runs to 12 residues. CDR3 sequence: CASSNGAGELFF. CDR3 DNA: TGTGCCAGCAGCAACGGAGCGGGGGAGCTGTTTTTT.

The rearrangement uses TRBV5-1 and TRBJ1-3; D is uncertain. The CDR3 length is 15 residues. Trimming shortened V by 3 bases and J by 0 bases, and 10 bases separated the two germline ends. Germline V gene data show CDR1 as SGHRS and CDR2 as YFSETQ. CDR3 DNA: TGCGCCAGCAGCTACGGACTCCACTCTGGAAACACCATATATTTT. Protein sequence: CASSYGLHSGNTIYF.

The V call is TRBV5-6, the J call TRBJ1-4; no reliable D call. From germline, CDR1 is SGHDT and CDR2 YYEEEE. The CDR3 consists of 12 residues. The V gene lost 4 bases and the J gene lost 3 bases, with 4 bases spanning the gap. CDR3 loop: CASSLANEKLFF. CDR3 DNA: TGTGCCAGCAGCCTCGCTAATGAAAAACTGTTTTTT. Using reference TRBV5-6 and TRBJ1-4 for the parts outside the CDR3, the full variable domain is DAGVTQSPTHLIKTRGQQVTLRCSPKSGHDTVSWYQQALGQGPQFIFQYYEEEERQRGNFPDRFSGHQFPNYSSELNVNALLLGDSALYLCASSLANEKLFFGSGTQLSVL.